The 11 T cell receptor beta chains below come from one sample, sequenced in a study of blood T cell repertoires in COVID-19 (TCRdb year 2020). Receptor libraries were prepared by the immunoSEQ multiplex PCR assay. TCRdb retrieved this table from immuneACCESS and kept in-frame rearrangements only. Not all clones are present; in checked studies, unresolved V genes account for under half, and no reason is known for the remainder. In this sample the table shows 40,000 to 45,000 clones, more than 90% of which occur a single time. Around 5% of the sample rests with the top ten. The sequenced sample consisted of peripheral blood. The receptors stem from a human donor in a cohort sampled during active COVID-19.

The CDR3 nucleotides are TGTGCCAGCAACCCAATAGGACTAGCGAACACCGGGGAGCTGTTTTTT. Translation: CASNPIGLANTGELFF. The chain links TRBV7-9 to TRBJ2-2; 7 bases fit TRBD2. With V trimmed by 7 bases and J by 0 bases, 8 bases remained unmatched. Germline CDR1 is SEHNR and CDR2 is FQNEAQ (reference sequence). This CDR3 region has 16 residues.

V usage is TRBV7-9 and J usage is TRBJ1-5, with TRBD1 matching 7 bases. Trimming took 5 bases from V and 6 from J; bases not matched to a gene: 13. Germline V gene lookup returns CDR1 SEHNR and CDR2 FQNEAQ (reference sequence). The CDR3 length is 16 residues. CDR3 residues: CASSPLTGPTGQPQHF. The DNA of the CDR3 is TGTGCCAGCAGCCCTTTGACAGGGCCTACGGGTCAGCCCCAGCATTTT.

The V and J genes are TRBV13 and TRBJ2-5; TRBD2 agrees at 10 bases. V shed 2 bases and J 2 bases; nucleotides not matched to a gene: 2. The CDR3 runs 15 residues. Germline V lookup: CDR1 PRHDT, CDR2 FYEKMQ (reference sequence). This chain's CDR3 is CASSLLAGAQETQYF. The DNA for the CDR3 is TGTGCCAGCAGCTTACTAGCGGGGGCTCAAGAGACCCAGTACTTC.

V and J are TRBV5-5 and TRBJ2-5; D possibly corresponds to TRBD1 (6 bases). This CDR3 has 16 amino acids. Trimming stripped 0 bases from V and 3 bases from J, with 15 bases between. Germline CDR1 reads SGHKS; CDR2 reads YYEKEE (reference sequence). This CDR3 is CASSLGLWTDKETQYF. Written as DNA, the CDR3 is TGTGCCAGCAGCTTGGGTTTGTGGACAGACAAAGAGACCCAGTACTTC.

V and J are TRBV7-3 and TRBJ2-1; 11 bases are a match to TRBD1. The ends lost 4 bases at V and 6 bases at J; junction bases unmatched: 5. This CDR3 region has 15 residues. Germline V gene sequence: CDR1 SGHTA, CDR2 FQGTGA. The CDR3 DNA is TGTGCCAGCAGCTACGGACAGGGGGCAGGCAATGAGCAGTTCTTC. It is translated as CASSYGQGAGNEQFF.

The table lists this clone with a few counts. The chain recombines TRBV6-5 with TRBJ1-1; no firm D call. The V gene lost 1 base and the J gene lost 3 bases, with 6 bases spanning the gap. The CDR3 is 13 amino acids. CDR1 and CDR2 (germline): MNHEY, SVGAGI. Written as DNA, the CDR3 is TGTGCCAGCAGTTACTATACAGACACTGAAGCTTTCTTT. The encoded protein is CASSYYTDTEAFF.

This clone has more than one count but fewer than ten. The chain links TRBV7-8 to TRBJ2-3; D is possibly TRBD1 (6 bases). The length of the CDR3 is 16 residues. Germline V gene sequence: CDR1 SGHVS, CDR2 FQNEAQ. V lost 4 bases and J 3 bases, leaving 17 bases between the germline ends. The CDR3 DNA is TGTGCCAGCAGCTCGTCGCAGAGACAGGAGACAGATACGCAGTATTTT. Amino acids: CASSSSQRQETDTQYF.

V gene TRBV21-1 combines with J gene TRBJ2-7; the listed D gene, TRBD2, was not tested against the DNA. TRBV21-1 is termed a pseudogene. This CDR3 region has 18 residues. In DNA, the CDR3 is TGTGCCAGCAGCAAAAAGGGTCCGGGGTCGATAGGGTACTACGAGCAGTACTTC. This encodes CASSKKGPGSIGYYEQYF.

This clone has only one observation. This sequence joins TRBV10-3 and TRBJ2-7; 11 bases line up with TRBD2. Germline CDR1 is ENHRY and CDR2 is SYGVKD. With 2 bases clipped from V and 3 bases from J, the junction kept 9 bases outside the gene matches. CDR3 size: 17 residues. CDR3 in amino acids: CAISETSGRSRFYEQYF. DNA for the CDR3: TGTGCCATCAGTGAGACTAGCGGGAGATCACGATTCTACGAGCAGTACTTC.

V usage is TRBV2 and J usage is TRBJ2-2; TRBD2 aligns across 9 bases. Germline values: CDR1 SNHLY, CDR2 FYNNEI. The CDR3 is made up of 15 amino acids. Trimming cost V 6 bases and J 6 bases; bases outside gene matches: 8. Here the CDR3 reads CASRGSSGGPGELFF. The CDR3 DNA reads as TGTGCCAGCAGGGGGAGTAGCGGGGGTCCCGGGGAGCTGTTTTTT. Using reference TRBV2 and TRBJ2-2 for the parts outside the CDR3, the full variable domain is EPEVTQTPSHQVTQMGQEVILRCVPISNHLYFYWYRQILGQKVEFLVSFYNNEISEKSEIFDDQFSVERPDGSNFTLKIRSTKLEDSAMYFCASRGSSGGPGELFFGEGSRLTVL.

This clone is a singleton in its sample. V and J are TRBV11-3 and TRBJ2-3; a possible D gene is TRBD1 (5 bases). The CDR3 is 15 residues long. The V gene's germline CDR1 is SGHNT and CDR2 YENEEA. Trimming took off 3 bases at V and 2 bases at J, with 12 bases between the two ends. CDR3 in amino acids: CASSFQGTPTDTQYF. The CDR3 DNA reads TGTGCCAGCAGCTTCCAGGGTACCCCCACAGATACGCAGTATTTT.